Below, one T cell receptor beta chain is given with its context. Which antigen it targets is not known. Base-call qualities are not available, and no considerably larger clone is one nucleotide away. The data are from a study of blood T cell repertoires in COVID-19 (dated by TCRdb to the early 2020s). Regarding the complete study: The collaborator samples originated in the United States, Italy and Spain and spanned the acute and convalescent phases of COVID-19. HLA class I and class II types, where available, came from metadata supplied by the sample provider rather than from assay-based typing. Samples came from the ongoing ImmuneRACE study (first 160 participants) plus 1,254 subjects from 6 global collaborators. Subjects who had been exposed to COVID-19, were actively infected with it, or had recovered from it provided the deeply sampled blood TCRbeta repertoires that made up the dataset. A de-identified subject ID, COVID-19 status, age in years and sex were almost always included in the sample metadata. The material from the prospective study consisted of cDNA or gDNA derived from T cells, B-cell-depleted T cells, or PBMCs. A freely available public database, intended as a resource for researchers studying the immune response to SARS-CoV-2, is where the repertoires were released. On the study overall, not on this receptor specifically: How much clinical and demographic metadata was included differed by source and by participant, and the metadata was provided uncurated.

The CDR3 contains 16 residues, cysteine and phenylalanine counted. Only CDR3 DNA remains: 48 bases, in frame from the first base. The junction shows trimming of 5 bases on V and 4 bases on J, plus 19 bases between the germline ends. The germline V gene yields KGHDR for CDR1 and SFDVKD for CDR2. TCRbeta CDR3 regions were amplified from genomic DNA by means of the immunoSEQ Assay, a bias-controlled multiplex PCR. As for the original processing: Within the assay, amplification of reference gene primers was used to estimate how many nucleated cells each sample contained. To quantify the absolute abundance of each unique TCRbeta CDR3 rearrangement, sequence reads were collapsed and filtered. Productive Simpson clonality was computed per sample as the square root of Simpson's diversity index over productive rearrangements. In its TCRdb copy, this immuneACCESS table keeps in-frame sequences only and misses some clones. Where compared with another copy, unresolved V genes explain less than half of these, and the others have no known cause. D and trimming were read from the DNA, whereas the V and J calls and clone size are those reported in that table. The sample records under 300,000 clones, more than 75% of which are singletons. The top ten clonotypes cover more than 0.95% of the sample.

Samples from volunteer blood donors who had recovered from COVID-19 were contributed by a second Seattle source. The collaborating institutions used their own protocols to collect whole blood in K2EDTA tubes. Collaborator samples were shipped for TCRbeta analysis as frozen whole blood, isolated PBMCs, or DNA extracted from either sample type. The sequence is built from TRBV24-1 and TRBJ1-2; too little of a D gene remains to name it. This receptor was taken from a middle-aged woman who had recovered from COVID-19. Specimen: peripheral blood. CDR3 sequence: CATSAPVGYAGYGYTF. The DNA is TGTGCCACCAGTGCCCCCGTCGGGTACGCGGGCTATGGCTACACCTTC.